This T cell receptor (beta chain) was documented in a study of T cell responses to AZD1222 COVID-19 vaccine. Background on the study: Second-dose intervals of approximately 4 or approximately 12 weeks were pooled. Whole-study findings and limits: Reports indicate that nearly half of spike-specific TCRs are directed at unmutated variant regions. Only after the peak T cell response were repertoires sampled.

Sequencing used immunoSEQ multiplex PCR; TCRdb keeps in-frame clones, though not all of them. In the table there are 100,000 to 150,000 clones, 89% of which are singletons. To note about this clone: Its antigen is unknown.

The TCR was taken from an adult in good health. The sample in question was peripheral blood, obtained on day 0 of AZD1222 vaccination.

The CDR3 loop reads CASSEQLAGVRETQYF. DNA for the CDR3: TGCGCCAGCAGTGAACAACTAGCGGGAGTCAGAGAGACCCAGTACTTC. The chain couples TRBV10-1 to TRBJ2-5; 11 nucleotides align to TRBD2. CDR3 length: 16 residues. Germline trimming cut 3 bases from V and 4 bases from J; bases unmatched to any gene: 7. Germline values: CDR1 WNHNN, CDR2 SYGVQD (reference sequence).